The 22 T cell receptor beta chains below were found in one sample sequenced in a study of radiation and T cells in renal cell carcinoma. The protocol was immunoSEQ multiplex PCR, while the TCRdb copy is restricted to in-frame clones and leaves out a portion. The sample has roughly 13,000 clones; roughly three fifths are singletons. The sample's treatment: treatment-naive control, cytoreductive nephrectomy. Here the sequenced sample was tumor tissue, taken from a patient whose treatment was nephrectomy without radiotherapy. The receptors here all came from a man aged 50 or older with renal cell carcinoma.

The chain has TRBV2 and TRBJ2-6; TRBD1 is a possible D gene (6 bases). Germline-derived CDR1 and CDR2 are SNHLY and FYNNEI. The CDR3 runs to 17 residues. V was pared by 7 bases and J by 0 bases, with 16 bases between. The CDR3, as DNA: TGTGCCAGCAAATTACAGGGTTCTTACTCTGGGGCCAACGTCCTGACTTTC. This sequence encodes CASKLQGSYSGANVLTF.

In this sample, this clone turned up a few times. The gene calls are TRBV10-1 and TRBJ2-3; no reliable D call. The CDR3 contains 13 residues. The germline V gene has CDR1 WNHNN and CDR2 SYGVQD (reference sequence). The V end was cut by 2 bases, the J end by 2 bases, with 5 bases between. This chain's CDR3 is CASSERNTDTQYF. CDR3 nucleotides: TGCGCCAGCAGTGAGAGAAACACAGATACGCAGTATTTT.

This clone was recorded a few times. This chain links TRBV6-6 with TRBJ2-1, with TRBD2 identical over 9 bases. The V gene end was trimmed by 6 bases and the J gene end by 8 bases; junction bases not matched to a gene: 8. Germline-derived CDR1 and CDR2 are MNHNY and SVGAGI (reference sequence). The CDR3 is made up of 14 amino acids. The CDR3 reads CASRVPAGGHEQFF. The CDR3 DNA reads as TGTGCCAGCAGGGTGCCAGCGGGGGGCCATGAGCAGTTCTTC.

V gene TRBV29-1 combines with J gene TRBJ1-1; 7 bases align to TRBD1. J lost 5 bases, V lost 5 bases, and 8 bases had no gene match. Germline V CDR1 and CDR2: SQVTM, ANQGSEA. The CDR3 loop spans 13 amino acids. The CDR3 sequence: CSVPGTARTEAFF. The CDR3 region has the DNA TGCAGCGTTCCCGGGACAGCTCGGACTGAAGCTTTCTTT.

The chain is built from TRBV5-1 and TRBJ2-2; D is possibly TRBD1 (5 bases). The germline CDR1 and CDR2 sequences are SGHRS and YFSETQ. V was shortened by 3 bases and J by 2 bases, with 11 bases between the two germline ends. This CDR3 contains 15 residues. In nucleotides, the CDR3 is TGCGCCAGCAGCTCCGACAGCATAAACACCGGGGAGCTGTTTTTT. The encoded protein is CASSSDSINTGELFF.

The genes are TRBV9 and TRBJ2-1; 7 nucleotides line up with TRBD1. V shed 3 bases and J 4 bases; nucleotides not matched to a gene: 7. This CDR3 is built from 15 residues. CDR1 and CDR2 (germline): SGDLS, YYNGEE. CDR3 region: CASSAGTESYNEQFF. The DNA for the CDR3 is TGTGCCAGCAGCGCCGGGACAGAGAGTTACAATGAGCAGTTCTTC.

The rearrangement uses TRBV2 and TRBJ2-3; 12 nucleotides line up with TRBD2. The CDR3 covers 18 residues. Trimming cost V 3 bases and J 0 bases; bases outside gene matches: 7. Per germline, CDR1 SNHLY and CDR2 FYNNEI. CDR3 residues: CASSDPQTSGGSTDTQYF. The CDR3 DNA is TGTGCCAGCAGTGACCCTCAGACTAGCGGGGGCAGCACAGATACGCAGTATTTT.

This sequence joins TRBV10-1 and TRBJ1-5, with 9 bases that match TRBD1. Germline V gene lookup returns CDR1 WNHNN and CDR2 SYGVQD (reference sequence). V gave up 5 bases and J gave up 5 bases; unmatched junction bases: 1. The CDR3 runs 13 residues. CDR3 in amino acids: CASSRTGDQPQHF. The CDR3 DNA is TGCGCCAGCAGTCGGACAGGGGATCAGCCCCAGCATTTT.

The CDR3 nucleotides are TGTGCTAGTGGCCCAGAGGCCCCCCAAGAGACCCAGTACTTC. Translating gives CASGPEAPQETQYF. The V and J genes are TRBV12-5 and TRBJ2-5; D is undetermined. CDR1 and CDR2 (germline): LGHNT, FRNRAP. The CDR3 has 14 amino acids. V lost 6 bases and J 1 base, leaving 12 bases between the germline ends.

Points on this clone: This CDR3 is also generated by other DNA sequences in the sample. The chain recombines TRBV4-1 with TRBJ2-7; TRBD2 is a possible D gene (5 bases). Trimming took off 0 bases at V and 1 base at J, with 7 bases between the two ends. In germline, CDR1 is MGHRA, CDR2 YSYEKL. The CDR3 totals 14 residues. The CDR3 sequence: CASSQDPGSYEQYF. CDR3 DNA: TGCGCCAGCAGCCAAGACCCGGGGTCCTACGAGCAGTACTTC.

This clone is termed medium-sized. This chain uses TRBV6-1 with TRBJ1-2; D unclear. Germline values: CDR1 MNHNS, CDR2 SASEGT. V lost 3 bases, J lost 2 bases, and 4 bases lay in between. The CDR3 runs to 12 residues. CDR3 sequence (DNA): TGTGCCAGCAGTGAGATGAACTATGGCTACACCTTC. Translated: CASSEMNYGYTF.

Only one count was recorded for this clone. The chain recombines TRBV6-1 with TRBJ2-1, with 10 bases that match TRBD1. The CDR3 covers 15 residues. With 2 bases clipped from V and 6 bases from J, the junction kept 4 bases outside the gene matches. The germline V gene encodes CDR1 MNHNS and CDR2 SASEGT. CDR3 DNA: TGTGCCAGCAGTGAACCGGGACAGGGGATCAATGAGCAGTTCTTC. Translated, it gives CASSEPGQGINEQFF.

CDR3 amino acids: CASIKWRGGTDTQYF. CDR3 in DNA: TGTGCCAGCATCAAGTGGCGGGGGGGCACAGATACGCAGTATTTT. This rearrangement joins TRBV6-1 to TRBJ2-3; the match to TRBD2 covers 8 bases. V trimming: 7 bases; J trimming: 1 base; junction bases outside the gene matches: 7. This CDR3 contains 15 residues. Germline CDR1 and CDR2: MNHNS and SASEGT.

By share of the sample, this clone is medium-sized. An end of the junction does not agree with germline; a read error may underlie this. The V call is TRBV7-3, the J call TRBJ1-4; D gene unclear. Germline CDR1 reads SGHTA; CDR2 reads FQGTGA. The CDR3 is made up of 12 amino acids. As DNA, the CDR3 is TGTGCCAGCAGCATAACTAATGAAAAACTGTTTTTT. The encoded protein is CASSITNEKLFF.

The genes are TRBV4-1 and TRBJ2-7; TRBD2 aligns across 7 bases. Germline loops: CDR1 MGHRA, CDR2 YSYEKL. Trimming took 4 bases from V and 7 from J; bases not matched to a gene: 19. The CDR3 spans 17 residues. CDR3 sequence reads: CASSPDPAGGTTREQYF. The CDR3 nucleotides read TGCGCCAGCAGCCCAGATCCCGCCGGGGGGACTACTCGAGAGCAGTACTTC.

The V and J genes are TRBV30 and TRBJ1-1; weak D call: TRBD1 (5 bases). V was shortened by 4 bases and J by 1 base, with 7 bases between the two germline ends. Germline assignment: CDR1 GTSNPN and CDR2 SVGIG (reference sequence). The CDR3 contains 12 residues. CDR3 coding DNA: TGTGCCTGGATGGGGGGGAACACTGAAGCTTTCTTT. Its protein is CAWMGGNTEAFF.

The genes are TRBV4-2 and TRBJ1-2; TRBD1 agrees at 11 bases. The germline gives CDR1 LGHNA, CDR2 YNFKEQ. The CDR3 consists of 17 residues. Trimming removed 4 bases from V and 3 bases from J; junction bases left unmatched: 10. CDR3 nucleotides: TGTGCCAGCAGCCTCTCTGGACAGGGGGCGTCTCACTATGGCTACACCTTC. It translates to CASSLSGQGASHYGYTF.

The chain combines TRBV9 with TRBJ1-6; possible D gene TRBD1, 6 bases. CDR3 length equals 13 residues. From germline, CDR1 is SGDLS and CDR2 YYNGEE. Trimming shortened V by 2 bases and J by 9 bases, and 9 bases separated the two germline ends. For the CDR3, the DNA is TGTGCCAGCAGCGTCCCAGGGGTTTCACCCCTCCACTTT. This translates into CASSVPGVSPLHF.

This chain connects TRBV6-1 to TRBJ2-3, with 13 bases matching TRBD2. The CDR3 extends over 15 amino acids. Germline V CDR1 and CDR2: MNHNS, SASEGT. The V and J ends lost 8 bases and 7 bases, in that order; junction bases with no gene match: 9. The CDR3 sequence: CASLSLAGGRNTQYF. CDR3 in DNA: TGTGCCAGCCTGTCACTAGCGGGGGGGCGAAATACGCAGTATTTT.

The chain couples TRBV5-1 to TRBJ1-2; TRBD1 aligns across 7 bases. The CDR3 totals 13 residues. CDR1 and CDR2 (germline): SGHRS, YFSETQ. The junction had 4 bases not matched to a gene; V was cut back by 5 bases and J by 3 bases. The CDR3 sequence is CASRIDRDYGYTF. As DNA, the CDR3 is TGCGCCAGCAGAATTGACAGGGACTATGGCTACACCTTC.

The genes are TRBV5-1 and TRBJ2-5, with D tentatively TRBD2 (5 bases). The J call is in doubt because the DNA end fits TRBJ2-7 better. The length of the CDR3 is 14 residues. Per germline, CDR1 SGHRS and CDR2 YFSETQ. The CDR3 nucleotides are TGCGCCAGCAGCCCGAGGGTTGGGGATCGCGAGCAGTACTTC. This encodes CASSPRVGDREQYF.

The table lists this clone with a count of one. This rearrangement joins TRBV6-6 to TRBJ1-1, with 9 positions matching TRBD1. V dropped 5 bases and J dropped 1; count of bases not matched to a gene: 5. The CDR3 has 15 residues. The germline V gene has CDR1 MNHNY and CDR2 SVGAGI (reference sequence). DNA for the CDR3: TGTGCCAGCAGTCCGCCGGGACAGGGGAACACTGAAGCTTTCTTT. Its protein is CASSPPGQGNTEAFF.